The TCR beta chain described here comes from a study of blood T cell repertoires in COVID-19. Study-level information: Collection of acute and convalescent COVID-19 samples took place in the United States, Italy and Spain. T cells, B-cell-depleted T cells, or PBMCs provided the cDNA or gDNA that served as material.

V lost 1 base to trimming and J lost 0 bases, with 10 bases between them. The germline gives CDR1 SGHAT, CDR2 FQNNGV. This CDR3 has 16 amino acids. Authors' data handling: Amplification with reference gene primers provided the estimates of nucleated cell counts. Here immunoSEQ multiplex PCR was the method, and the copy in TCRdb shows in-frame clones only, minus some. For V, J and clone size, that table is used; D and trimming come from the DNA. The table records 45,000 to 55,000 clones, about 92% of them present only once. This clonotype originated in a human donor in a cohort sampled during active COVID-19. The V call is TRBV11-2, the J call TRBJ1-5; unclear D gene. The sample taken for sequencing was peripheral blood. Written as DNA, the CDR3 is TGTGCCAGCAGCTTAGGGGCAGGTTATAGCAATCAGCCCCAGCATTTT. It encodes CASSLGAGYSNQPQHF.